A single sample gave rise to the 10 T cell receptor beta chains below, sequenced in a study of T cell clonality in common variable immunodeficiency. General study points: Fewer deletions and N-nucleotide insertions were reportedly seen in common variable immunodeficiency TCR beta sequences.

The protocol was immunoSEQ multiplex PCR, while the TCRdb copy is restricted to in-frame clones and leaves out a portion. The table lists tens of thousands of clones, with no singletons. These receptors' targets are unknown. The sequencing sample was made of peripheral blood mononuclear cells. The receptors were sampled from a human donor with common variable immunodeficiency.

Many counts were recorded for this clone. The read ends 3 residues early relative to the CDR3; the germline J gene fills the gap. V gene TRBV5-6 combines with J gene TRBJ2-6; D perhaps matches TRBD1 (5 bases). CDR1 and CDR2 from the germline V gene are SGHDT and YYEEEE. The V end was cut by 8 bases, the J end by 2 bases, with 11 bases between. The CDR3 runs to 14 residues. This CDR3 is CASLTVAGANVLTF. Incomplete CDR3 DNA: TGTGCCAGTTTGACAGTAGCTGGGGCCAACGTC.

To note about this clone: The sequence runs out 3 residues before the end of the CDR3; the remainder is reconstructed from the germline J gene. The rearrangement uses TRBV20-1 and TRBJ1-5; TRBD1 matches 7 bases. The V and J ends lost 5 bases and 2 bases, in that order; junction bases with no gene match: 6. The CDR3 length is 14 residues. In germline, CDR1 is DFQATT, CDR2 SNEGSKA (reference sequence). Here the CDR3 reads CSAPSTGGNQPQHF. The CDR3 DNA, read in part, is TGCAGTGCTCCAAGCACAGGGGGCAATCAGCCC.

In this sample, this clone turned up many times. The CDR3 goes on 3 residues after the read ends, and that part is filled in from the germline J gene. The chain uses TRBV5-1 and TRBJ1-4, with D perhaps TRBD1 (5 bases). The CDR3 spans 14 residues. V dropped 4 bases and J dropped 6 bases, with 13 bases sitting between them. Germline V gives CDR1 SGHRS, CDR2 YFSETQ. This CDR3 reads CASSLDTGDEKLFF. The sequenced CDR3 bases are TGCGCCAGCAGCCTGGACACGGGTGATGAAAAA.

This clone was found many times. The CDR3 end falls 3 residues outside the read, so it is completed with the germline J gene. The V call is TRBV7-2, the J call TRBJ2-7, with 8 bases fitting TRBD2. The germline gives CDR1 SGHTA, CDR2 FQGNSA. This CDR3 is built from 15 residues. The V segment lost 3 bases and the J segment 1 base; nucleotides outside the gene matches: 5. The DNA read from the CDR3 is TGTGCCAGCAGCTTGTCTAGCGGGTTTTCCTACGAG. Amino acid sequence: CASSLSSGFSYE. The complete CDR3 protein is CASSLSSGFSYEQYF.

Worth noting for this clone: The read comes to an end 3 residues before the CDR3 does, leaving the germline J gene to fill in the end. The genes are TRBV5-5 and TRBJ1-5; D is unresolved. Germline V gene sequence: CDR1 SGHKS, CDR2 YYEKEE (reference sequence). The CDR3 loop spans 13 amino acids. The part of the CDR3 DNA that was read is TGTGCCAGCAGCCTGGGCGACCGGGGACCC. It is translated as CASSLGDRGP. In full, the CDR3 reads CASSLGDRGPQHF.

The sample holds many counts of this clone. The CDR3 end lies 3 residues beyond the end of the read and is filled in from the germline J gene. This chain links TRBV2 with TRBJ2-5; D possibly matches TRBD1 or TRBD2 (5 bases each). The CDR3 covers 13 residues. Germline V gene sequence: CDR1 SNHLY, CDR2 FYNNEI. The V end was cut by 6 bases, the J end by 1 base, with 9 bases between. The sequenced CDR3 bases are TGTGCCAGCAGCGCAGGGAGCCAAGAGACC. Protein: CASSAGSQET. The full CDR3 reads CASSAGSQETQYF.

In its sample, this clone was seen many times. The CDR3 sequence: CAISNRDRNTEAFF. CDR3 DNA, as far as it was read: TGTGCCATCAGTAACCGGGACAGGAACACTGAA. The chain carries TRBV10-3 and TRBJ1-1; TRBD1 matches 7 bases. Read data end 3 residues before the CDR3 end; the end is taken from the germline J gene. This CDR3 is 14 amino acids long. The germline gives CDR1 ENHRY, CDR2 SYGVKD. J was trimmed by 1 base and V by 5 bases; bases with no gene match: 4.

This clone was detected many times. The read halts 3 residues ahead of the CDR3 end, with the missing end drawn from the germline J gene. The chain couples TRBV6-2 or TRBV6-3 to TRBJ2-1, with 9 bases aligning to TRBD2. The CDR3 consists of 13 residues. Germline V gene sequence: CDR1 MNHEY, CDR2 SVGEGT. V gave up 7 bases and J gave up 8 bases; unmatched junction bases: 6. The CDR3 bases that were read are TGTGCCAGCAACGGCGGGGGGGGATATGAG. Translated: CASNGGGGYE. The whole CDR3 sequence reads CASNGGGGYEQFF.

This clone was recorded at least ten times. The read terminates 3 residues ahead of where the CDR3 ends, so the germline J gene completes it. The V call is TRBV19, the J call TRBJ2-3; D remains ambiguous. The CDR3 spans 14 residues. V shed 7 bases and J shed 3 bases, with 14 bases lying between them. The germline V gene has CDR1 LNHDA and CDR2 SQIVND (reference sequence). Partial CDR3 DNA: TGTGCCAGTACGAACTACGCTGGGACAGATACG. It codes for CASTNYAGTDT. The full CDR3 sequence reads CASTNYAGTDTQYF.

This clone was seen many times. Coverage ceases 3 residues before the CDR3 finishes, and the germline J gene fills in the end. The chain has TRBV18 and TRBJ2-1, with D perhaps TRBD2 (5 bases). The CDR3 contains 14 residues. V gave up 1 base and J gave up 8 bases, with 12 bases separating them. Germline CDR1 reads KGHSH; CDR2 reads LQKENI. Incomplete CDR3 DNA: TGTGCCAGCTCACCACGGACTGTCCGGGATGAG. It yields the protein CASSPRTVRDE. The full CDR3 protein reads CASSPRTVRDEQFF.